This T cell receptor beta chain was obtained from a study of preoperative IRX-2 immunotherapy in early breast cancer. The treatment was: preoperative locoregional IRX-2 cytokine immunotherapy. This phase Ib study tested locoregional IRX-2 cytokine immunotherapy given before surgery. This clone was seen a handful of times. Libraries were prepared by immunoSEQ multiplex PCR; TCRdb keeps only in-frame clonotypes and omits some of them. The data show 20,000 to 25,000 clones, with 85% to 95% seen just once and about 17% held by the top ten. Germline V CDR1 and CDR2: SNHLY, FYNNEI. V was trimmed by 4 bases and J by 2 bases, leaving 11 bases between them. The CDR3 extends over 14 amino acids.

Sequencing was performed on tumor tissue, taken after IRX-2 immunotherapy. This chain joins TRBV2 and TRBJ1-1; no firm D call. The receptor comes from a human donor with breast cancer. The CDR3 DNA is TGTGCCAGCAGTGCCGACGGGAGCAACACTGAAGCTTTCTTT. Translating gives CASSADGSNTEAFF.